Listed here are 21 T cell receptor beta chains from one sample, sequenced in a study of T cells in tumors after PD-1 blockade. TCRdb's copy holds only in-frame clones and misses some; the assay was immunoSEQ multiplex PCR. This repertoire shows around 49,000 clones, approximately 81% found once; its top ten account for just over 4%. The sample in question was PBMCs, obtained before anti-PD-1 treatment. The receptors derive from a human donor with basal cell carcinoma.

The chain joins TRBV6-4 to TRBJ2-3; 9 bases map to TRBD2. V shed 5 bases and J 0 bases; nucleotides not matched to a gene: 6. The CDR3 has 16 residues. Germline V gene data show CDR1 as MRHNA and CDR2 as SNTAGT. The CDR3 protein is CASSPGSGGSTDTQYF. The CDR3 coding sequence is TGTGCCAGCAGTCCGGGTAGCGGGGGTAGCACAGATACGCAGTATTTT.

The chain carries TRBV10-2 and TRBJ2-7, with TRBD1 matching over 7 bases. The length of the CDR3 is 15 residues. The V and J ends lost 0 bases and 2 bases, in that order; junction bases with no gene match: 4. The germline CDR1 and CDR2 sequences are WSHSY and SAAADI. The CDR3 here is CASSESNRGTYEQYF. The CDR3 nucleotides read TGCGCCAGCAGTGAGTCGAACAGGGGCACCTACGAGCAGTACTTC.

This clone was observed a few times. The chain has TRBV11-2 and TRBJ1-4, with 9 nucleotides matching TRBD1. CDR1 SGHAT and CDR2 FQNNGV come from the germline V gene. The V gene end was trimmed by 6 bases and the J gene end by 1 base; junction bases not matched to a gene: 12. This CDR3 spans 18 amino acids. CDR3 sequence: CASRPWGTGKKTNEKLFF. The CDR3 DNA reads as TGTGCCAGCAGACCATGGGGGACAGGGAAGAAAACTAATGAAAAACTGTTTTTT.

This chain links TRBV2 with TRBJ2-6; D may be TRBD2 (5 bases). V was trimmed by 6 bases and J by 4 bases, leaving 22 bases between them. The CDR3 extends over 18 amino acids. In germline, CDR1 is SNHLY, CDR2 FYNNEI. CDR3 DNA sequence: TGTGCCAGCAGCTCGACTGGCGGACTGGCTCTGGGGGCCAACGTCCTGACTTTC. It encodes CASSSTGGLALGANVLTF.

The V and J genes are TRBV5-1 and TRBJ2-1; D could derive from TRBD1 or TRBD2 (5 bases each). Germline values: CDR1 SGHRS, CDR2 YFSETQ. This CDR3 spans 16 amino acids. V lost 4 bases and J lost 7, with 21 bases in between. In DNA form, the CDR3 reads TGCGCCAGCAGCCCCCGCCCGGGACCAAGAGGGAATGAGCAGTTCTTC. Amino acid sequence: CASSPRPGPRGNEQFF.

The chain employs TRBV3-1 (or the pseudogene TRBV3-2) and TRBJ1-4; D remains unclear. Trimming pared 0 bases from V and 7 bases from J, leaving 9 bases between. In germline, CDR1 is LGHDT, CDR2 YNNKEL (reference sequence). CDR3 length equals 14 residues. CDR3 in DNA: TGTGCCAGCAGCCAAGATCCGAGAACTGAAAAACTGTTTTTT. Translation: CASSQDPRTEKLFF.

The chain has TRBV3-1 (or the pseudogene TRBV3-2) and TRBJ2-3, with D perhaps matching TRBD2 (6 bases). The V end lost 2 bases, the J end lost 4 bases, and 19 bases lay between the germline ends. The germline V gene encodes CDR1 LGHDT and CDR2 YNNKEL (reference sequence). The length of the CDR3 is 17 residues. CDR3: CASSQSARRDQADTQYF. The CDR3 DNA reads TGTGCCAGCAGCCAAAGCGCCCGGCGGGATCAGGCAGATACGCAGTATTTT.

The rearrangement links TRBV2 to TRBJ2-1; 10 nucleotides line up with TRBD2. V shed 2 bases, J shed 2 bases, and the junction held 3 bases outside the gene matches. The CDR3 contains 16 residues. Germline values: CDR1 SNHLY, CDR2 FYNNEI. Here the CDR3 reads CASSELGLAPYNEQFF. The CDR3 nucleotides read TGTGCCAGCAGTGAACTGGGACTAGCGCCCTACAATGAGCAGTTCTTC. Together with reference TRBV2 and TRBJ2-1, the CDR3 gives the full variable domain: EPEVTQTPSHQVTQMGQEVILRCVPISNHLYFYWYRQILGQKVEFLVSFYNNEISEKSEIFDDQFSVERPDGSNFTLKIRSTKLEDSAMYFCASSELGLAPYNEQFFGPGTRLTVL.

The chain has TRBV6-6 and TRBJ2-1, with 9 bases fitting TRBD2. V gave up 2 bases and J gave up 5 bases; unmatched junction bases: 1. The germline gives CDR1 MNHNY, CDR2 SVGAGI (reference sequence). The CDR3 spans 14 residues. The DNA for the CDR3 is TGTGCCAGCAGTTACGCGGGGGGGAACAATGAGCAGTTCTTC. Its protein product is CASSYAGGNNEQFF.

This clone appeared a single time. This chain joins TRBV5-4 and TRBJ2-7, with 10 nucleotides matching TRBD1. The J segment lost 5 bases and the V segment lost 5 bases, leaving 4 bases of the junction unmatched. CDR1 is SGHNT and CDR2 is YYREEE in the germline V gene (reference sequence). The CDR3 has 13 residues. CDR3 protein: CASSYGQGDEQYF. Written as DNA, the CDR3 is TGTGCCAGCAGTTACGGACAGGGGGACGAGCAGTACTTC. The full variable domain, with the rest looked up from reference TRBV5-4 and TRBJ2-7, is ETGVTQSPTHLIKTRGQQVTLRCSSQSGHNTVSWYQQALGQGPQFIFQYYREEENGRGNFPPRFSGLQFPNYSSELNVNALELDDSALYLCASSYGQGDEQYFGPGTRLTVT.

V gene TRBV6-2 or TRBV6-3 combines with J gene TRBJ2-3; 11 bases line up with TRBD1. Germline CDR1 and CDR2: MNHEY and SVGEGT. The junction had 1 base not matched to a gene; V was cut back by 5 bases and J by 3 bases. CDR3 length: 14 residues. CDR3 sequence (DNA): TGTGCCAGCAGTGGACAGGGGGCAACAGATACGCAGTATTTT. It translates to CASSGQGATDTQYF.

The table lists this clone with a few counts. The CDR3 sequence is CASSLREGSSGNTIYF. The CDR3 nucleotides are TGTGCCAGCAGCCTCAGGGAGGGAAGCTCTGGAAACACCATATATTTT. This rearrangement joins TRBV4-2 to TRBJ1-3, with D perhaps matching TRBD1 (5 bases). Trimming took 4 bases from V and 0 from J, leaving 13 bases between them. The CDR3 is made up of 16 amino acids. Germline CDR1 LGHNA, CDR2 YNFKEQ.

This chain uses TRBV5-5 with TRBJ2-7; no clear D gene. This CDR3 contains 14 residues. Germline V gene lookup returns CDR1 SGHKS and CDR2 YYEKEE (reference sequence). Between the trimmed V and J ends, which lost 1 base and 2 bases, there was a span of 10 bases. CDR3 loop: CASSLYEVAYEQYF. The DNA of the CDR3 is TGTGCCAGCAGCTTGTATGAAGTAGCCTACGAGCAGTACTTC.

The chain carries TRBV2 and TRBJ1-6, with 10 bases matching TRBD1. The CDR3 sequence is 15 residues long. Trimming cost V 9 bases and J 8 bases; bases outside gene matches: 10. Germline V gives CDR1 SNHLY, CDR2 FYNNEI. In DNA, the CDR3 is TGTGCCAGAGCTTCGGGACAGGGGATAGATTCACCCCTCCACTTT. Its protein product is CARASGQGIDSPLHF.

V and J are TRBV4-2 and TRBJ2-7, with 7 bases fitting TRBD1. V lost 5 bases to trimming and J lost 3 bases; unmatched junction nucleotides: 4. CDR3 length: 13 amino acids. CDR1 is LGHNA and CDR2 is YNFKEQ in the germline V gene. The CDR3, as DNA: TGTGCCAGCAGCTACGGGACAGTCTACGAGCAGTACTTC. Translating it yields CASSYGTVYEQYF.

This sequence joins TRBV7-6 and TRBJ1-4, with TRBD1 matching over 9 bases. Trimming cost V 4 bases and J 8 bases; bases outside gene matches: 8. The CDR3 contains 15 residues. Germline V gene lookup returns CDR1 SGHVS and CDR2 FNYEAQ. The CDR3 DNA follows: TGTGCCAGCAGCTCCAACAGGGGGCTGAGAGAAAAACTGTTTTTT. Translated, it gives CASSSNRGLREKLFF.

The CDR3 DNA reads TGTGCCAGCAGCTTGGCATCTTCCAGGGTGGCTTCACCCCTCCACTTT. As protein: CASSLASSRVASPLHF. This rearrangement joins TRBV5-4 to TRBJ1-6, with D possibly TRBD1 on 5 matching bases. The germline V gene has CDR1 SGHNT and CDR2 YYREEE (reference sequence). This CDR3 has 16 amino acids. Trimming removed 0 bases at V and 9 bases at J, with 16 bases between.

This chain connects TRBV19 to TRBJ1-5, with D tentatively TRBD1 (6 bases). This CDR3 has 16 residues. Germline V lookup: CDR1 LNHDA, CDR2 SQIVND (reference sequence). V dropped 5 bases and J dropped 1 base, with 15 bases sitting between them. CDR3 bases: TGTGCCAGTAGTCTCCATCGGGGGCAGAGCAATCAGCCCCAGCATTTT. This translates into CASSLHRGQSNQPQHF.

CDR3 in amino acids: CASSPSQGAVNTGELFF. CDR3 bases: TGTGCCAGCTCGCCCTCTCAGGGGGCGGTGAACACCGGGGAGCTGTTTTTT. The V and J genes are TRBV18 and TRBJ2-2, with 8 positions matching TRBD1. CDR1 is KGHSH and CDR2 is LQKENI in the germline V gene. Trimming cost V 6 bases and J 1 base; bases outside gene matches: 10. CDR3 length: 17 amino acids.

The chain is built from TRBV7-6 and TRBJ2-5; possible D gene TRBD2, 7 bases. Germline CDR1 is SGHVS and CDR2 is FNYEAQ. The CDR3 is 13 residues long. V gave up 5 bases and J gave up 5 bases, with 12 bases separating them. The CDR3 here is CASSGGAGETQYF. As DNA, the CDR3 is TGTGCCAGCAGCGGGGGGGCCGGCGAGACCCAGTACTTC. The full variable domain, with the rest looked up from reference TRBV7-6 and TRBJ2-5, is GAGVSQSPRYKVTKRGQDVALRCDPISGHVSLYWYRQALGQGPEFLTYFNYEAQQDKSGLPNDRFSAERPEGSISTLTIQRTEQRDSAMYRCASSGGAGETQYFGPGTRLLVL.

This clone was detected only a few times. The chain has TRBV6-5 and TRBJ1-6; no definite D call. The germline V and J ends were trimmed by 6 bases and 7 bases, with 13 bases remaining between them. This CDR3 is 14 amino acids long. Germline-derived CDR1 and CDR2 are MNHEY and SVGAGI. The CDR3 region has the DNA TGTGCCAGCAGACAGATAATAAAGAATTCACCCCTCCACTTT. Translation gives CASRQIIKNSPLHF.